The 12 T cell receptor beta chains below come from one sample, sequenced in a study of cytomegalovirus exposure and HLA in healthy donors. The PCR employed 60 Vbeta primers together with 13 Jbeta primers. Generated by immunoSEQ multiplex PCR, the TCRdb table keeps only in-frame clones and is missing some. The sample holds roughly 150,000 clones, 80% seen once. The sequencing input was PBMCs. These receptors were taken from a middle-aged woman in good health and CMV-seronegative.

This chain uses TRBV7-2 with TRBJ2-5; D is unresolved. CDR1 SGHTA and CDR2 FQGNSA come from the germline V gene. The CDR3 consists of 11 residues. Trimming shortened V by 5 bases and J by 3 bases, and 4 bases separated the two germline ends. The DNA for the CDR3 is TGTGCCAGCAGCAGAGAAGAGACCCAGTACTTC. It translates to CASSREETQYF. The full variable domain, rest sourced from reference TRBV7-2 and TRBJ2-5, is GAGVSQSPSNKVTEKGKDVELRCDPISGHTALYWYRQSLGQGLEFLIYFQGNSAPDKSGLPSDRFSAERTGGSVSTLTIQRTQQEDSAVYLCASSREETQYFGPGTRLLVL.

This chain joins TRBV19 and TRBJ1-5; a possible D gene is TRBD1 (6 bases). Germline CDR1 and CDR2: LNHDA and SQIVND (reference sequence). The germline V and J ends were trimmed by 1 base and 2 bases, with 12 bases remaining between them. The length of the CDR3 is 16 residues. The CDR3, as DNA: TGTGCCAGTAGTATAGTAAGGCCAGGGGGCAATCAGCCCCAGCATTTT. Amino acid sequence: CASSIVRPGGNQPQHF.

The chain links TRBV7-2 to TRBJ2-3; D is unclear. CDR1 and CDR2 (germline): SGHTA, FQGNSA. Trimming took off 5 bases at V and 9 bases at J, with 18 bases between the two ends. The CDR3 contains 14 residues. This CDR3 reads CASSQNLRATTQYF. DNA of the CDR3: TGTGCCAGCAGCCAAAATTTAAGAGCCACGACGCAGTATTTT.

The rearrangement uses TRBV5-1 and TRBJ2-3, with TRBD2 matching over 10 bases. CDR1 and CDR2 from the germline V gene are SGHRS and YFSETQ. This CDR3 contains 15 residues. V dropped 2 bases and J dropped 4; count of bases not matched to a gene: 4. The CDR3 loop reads CASSLAGGLSDTQYF. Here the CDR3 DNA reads TGCGCCAGCAGCTTAGCGGGGGGGCTCTCAGATACGCAGTATTTT.

The CDR3 sequence: CASCPTGANYGYTF. DNA of the CDR3: TGTGCCAGCTGCCCCACAGGAGCTAACTATGGCTACACCTTC. This rearrangement joins TRBV5-6 to TRBJ1-2, with a weak D call TRBD1 (5 bases). This CDR3 has 14 amino acids. Germline CDR1 and CDR2: SGHDT and YYEEEE. With 7 bases removed from V and 0 bases from J, the gap between germline ends came to 13 bases.

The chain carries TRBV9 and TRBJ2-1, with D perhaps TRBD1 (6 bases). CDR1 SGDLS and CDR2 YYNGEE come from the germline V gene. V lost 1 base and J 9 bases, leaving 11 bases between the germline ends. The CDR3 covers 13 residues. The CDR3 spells CASSVTGISEQFF. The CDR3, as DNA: TGTGCCAGCAGCGTAACAGGGATCAGTGAGCAGTTCTTC.

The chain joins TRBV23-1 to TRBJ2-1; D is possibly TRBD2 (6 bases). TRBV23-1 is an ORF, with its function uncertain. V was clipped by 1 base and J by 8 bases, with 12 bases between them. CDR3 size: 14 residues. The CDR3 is CASSQFSGEDEQFF. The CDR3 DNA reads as TGCGCCAGCAGTCAATTTTCGGGGGAGGATGAGCAGTTCTTC.

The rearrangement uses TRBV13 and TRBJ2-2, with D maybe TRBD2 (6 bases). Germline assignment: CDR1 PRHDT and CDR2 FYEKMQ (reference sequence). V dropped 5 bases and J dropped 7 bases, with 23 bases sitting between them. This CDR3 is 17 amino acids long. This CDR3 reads CASSTRDLTEGYGELFF. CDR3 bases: TGTGCCAGCAGCACCCGGGACCTAACGGAGGGTTACGGGGAGCTGTTTTTT.

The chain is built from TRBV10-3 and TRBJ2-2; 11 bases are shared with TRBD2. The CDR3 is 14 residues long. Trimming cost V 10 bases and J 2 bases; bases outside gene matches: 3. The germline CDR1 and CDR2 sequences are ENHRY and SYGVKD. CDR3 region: CATGLAGNTGELFF. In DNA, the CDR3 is TGTGCCACCGGACTAGCGGGTAACACCGGGGAGCTGTTTTTT.

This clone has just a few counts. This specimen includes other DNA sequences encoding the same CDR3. CDR3 DNA sequence: TGTGCCAGCAGTTTGTCCGGCGGATATAGCAATCAGCCCCAGCATTTT. Translation gives CASSLSGGYSNQPQHF. V and J are TRBV28 and TRBJ1-5; D gene uncertain. The germline V gene encodes CDR1 MDHEN and CDR2 SYDVKM. The CDR3 extends over 16 amino acids. Deletions cut 3 bases from V and 0 bases from J, with 12 bases between.

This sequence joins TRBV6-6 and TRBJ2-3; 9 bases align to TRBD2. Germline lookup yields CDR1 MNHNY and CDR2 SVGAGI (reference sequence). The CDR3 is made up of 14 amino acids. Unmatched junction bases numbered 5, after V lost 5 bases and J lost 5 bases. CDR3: CASSNLAGRDTQYF. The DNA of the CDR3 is TGTGCCAGCAGTAACCTAGCGGGACGAGATACGCAGTATTTT.

DNA of the CDR3: TGTGCCAGCAGCCGGAGGGCCCCTGGCTACGAGCAGTACTTC. Amino acids: CASSRRAPGYEQYF. The rearrangement uses TRBV27 and TRBJ2-5, with D perhaps matching TRBD2 (6 bases). The assigned J gene may be wrong: the sequence end matches TRBJ2-7 better. This CDR3 has 14 amino acids. Germline V gene data show CDR1 as MNHEY and CDR2 as SMNVEV (reference sequence).